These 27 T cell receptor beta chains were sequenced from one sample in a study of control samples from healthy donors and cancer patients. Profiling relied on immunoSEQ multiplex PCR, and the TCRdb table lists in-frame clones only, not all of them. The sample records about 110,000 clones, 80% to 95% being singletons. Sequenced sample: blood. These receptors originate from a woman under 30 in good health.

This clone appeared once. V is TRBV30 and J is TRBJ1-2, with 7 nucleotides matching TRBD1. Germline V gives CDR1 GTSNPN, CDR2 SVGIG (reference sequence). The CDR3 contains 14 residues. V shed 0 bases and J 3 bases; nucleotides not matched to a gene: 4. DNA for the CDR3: TGTGCCTGGAGTGTACCAGGGGGTCACTATGGCTACACCTTC. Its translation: CAWSVPGGHYGYTF.

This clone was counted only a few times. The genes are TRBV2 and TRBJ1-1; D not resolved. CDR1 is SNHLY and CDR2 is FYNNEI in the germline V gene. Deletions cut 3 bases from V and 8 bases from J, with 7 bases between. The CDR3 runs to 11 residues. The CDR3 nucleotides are TGTGCCAGCAGTGAGTGGCAGGAAGCTTTCTTT. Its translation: CASSEWQEAFF.

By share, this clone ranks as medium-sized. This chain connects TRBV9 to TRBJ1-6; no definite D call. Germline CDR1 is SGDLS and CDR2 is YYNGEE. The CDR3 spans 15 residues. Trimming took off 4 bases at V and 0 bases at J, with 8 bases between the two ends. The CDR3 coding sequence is TGTGCCAGCAGCCCCGCGGTCTCCTATAATTCACCCCTCCACTTT. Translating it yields CASSPAVSYNSPLHF.

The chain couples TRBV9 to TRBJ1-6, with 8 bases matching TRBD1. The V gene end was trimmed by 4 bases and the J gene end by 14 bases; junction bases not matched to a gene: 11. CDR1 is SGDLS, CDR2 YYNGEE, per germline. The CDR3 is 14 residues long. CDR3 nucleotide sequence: TGTGCCAGCAGCCCAGGACAGGGCGGGGAGACCCTCCACTTT. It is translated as CASSPGQGGETLHF.

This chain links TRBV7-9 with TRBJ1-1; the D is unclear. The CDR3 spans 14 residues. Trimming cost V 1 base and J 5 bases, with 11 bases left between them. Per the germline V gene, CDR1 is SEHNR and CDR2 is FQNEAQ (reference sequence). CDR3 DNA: TGTGCCAGCAGCTTAGAGTCGGGGAGGACTGAAGCTTTCTTT. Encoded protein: CASSLESGRTEAFF.

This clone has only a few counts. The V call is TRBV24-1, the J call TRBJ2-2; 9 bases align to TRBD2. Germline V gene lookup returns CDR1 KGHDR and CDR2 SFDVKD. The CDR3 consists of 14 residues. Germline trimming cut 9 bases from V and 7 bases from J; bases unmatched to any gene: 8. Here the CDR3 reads CATQIGTSLGELFF. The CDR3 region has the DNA TGTGCCACCCAAATTGGGACTAGCCTCGGGGAGCTGTTTTTT.

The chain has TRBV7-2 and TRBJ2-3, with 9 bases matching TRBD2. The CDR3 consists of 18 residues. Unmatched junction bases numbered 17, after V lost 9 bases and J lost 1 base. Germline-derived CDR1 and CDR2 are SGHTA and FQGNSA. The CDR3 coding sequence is TGTGCCAGTCAAGACCCAAGCTTAGCGGGAGCCCGCACAGATACGCAGTATTTT. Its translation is CASQDPSLAGARTDTQYF. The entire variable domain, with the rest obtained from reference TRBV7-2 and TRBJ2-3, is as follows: GAGVSQSPSNKVTEKGKDVELRCDPISGHTALYWYRQSLGQGLEFLIYFQGNSAPDKSGLPSDRFSAERTGGSVSTLTIQRTQQEDSAVYLCASQDPSLAGARTDTQYFGPGTRLTVL.

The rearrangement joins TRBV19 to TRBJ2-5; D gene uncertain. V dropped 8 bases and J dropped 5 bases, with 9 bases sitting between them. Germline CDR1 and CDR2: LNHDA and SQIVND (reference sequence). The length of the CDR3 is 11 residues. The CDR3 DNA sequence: TGTGCCAGTGGGGTACTGGAGACCCAGTACTTC. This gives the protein CASGVLETQYF.

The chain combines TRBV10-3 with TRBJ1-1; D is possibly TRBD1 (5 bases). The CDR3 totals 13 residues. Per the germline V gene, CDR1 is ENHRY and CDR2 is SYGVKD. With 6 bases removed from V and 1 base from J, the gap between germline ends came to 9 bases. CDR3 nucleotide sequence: TGTGCCATCAGAGGGACGGGGAACACTGAAGCTTTCTTT. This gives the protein CAIRGTGNTEAFF.

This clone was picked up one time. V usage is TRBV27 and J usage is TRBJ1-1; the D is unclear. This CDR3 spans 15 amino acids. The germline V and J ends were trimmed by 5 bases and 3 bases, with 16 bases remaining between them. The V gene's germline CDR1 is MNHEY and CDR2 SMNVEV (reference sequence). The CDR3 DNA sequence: TGTGCCAGCAGTCTCCTCGGCTCGTGGGACACTGAAGCTTTCTTT. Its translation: CASSLLGSWDTEAFF.

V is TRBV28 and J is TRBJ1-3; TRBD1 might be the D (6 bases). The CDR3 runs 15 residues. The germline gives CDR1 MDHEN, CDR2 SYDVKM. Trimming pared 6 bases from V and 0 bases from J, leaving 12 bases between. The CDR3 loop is CASRRLGGSGNTIYF. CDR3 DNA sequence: TGTGCCAGCAGACGATTAGGGGGCTCTGGAAACACCATATATTTT.

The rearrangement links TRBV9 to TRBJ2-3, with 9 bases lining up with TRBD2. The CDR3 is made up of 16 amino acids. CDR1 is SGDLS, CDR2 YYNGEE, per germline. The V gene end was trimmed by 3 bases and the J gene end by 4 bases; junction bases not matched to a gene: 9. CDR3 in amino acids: CASSADGGRAADTQYF. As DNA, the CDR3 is TGTGCCAGCAGCGCCGACGGCGGGAGGGCCGCAGATACGCAGTATTTT.

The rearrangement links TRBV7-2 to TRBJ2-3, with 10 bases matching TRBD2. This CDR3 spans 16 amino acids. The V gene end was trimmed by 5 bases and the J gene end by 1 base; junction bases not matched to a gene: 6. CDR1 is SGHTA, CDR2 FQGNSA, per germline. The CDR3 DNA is TGTGCCAGCAGCGTAGAAGCGGGAGGGCGCACAGATACGCAGTATTTT. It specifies CASSVEAGGRTDTQYF.

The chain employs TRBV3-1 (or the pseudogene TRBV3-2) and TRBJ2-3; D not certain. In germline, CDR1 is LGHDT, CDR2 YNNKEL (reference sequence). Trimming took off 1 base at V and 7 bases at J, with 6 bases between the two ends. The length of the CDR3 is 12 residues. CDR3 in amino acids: CASSQVLNTQYF. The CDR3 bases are TGTGCCAGCAGCCAAGTTTTAAATACGCAGTATTTT.

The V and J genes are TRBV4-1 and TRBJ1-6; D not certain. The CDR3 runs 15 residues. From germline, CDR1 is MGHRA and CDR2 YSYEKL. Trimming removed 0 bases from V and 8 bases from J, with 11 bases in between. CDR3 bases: TGCGCCAGCAGCCAAGATACGGGTAACTATTCACCCCTCCACTTT. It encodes CASSQDTGNYSPLHF.

The CDR3 loop is CASNQGKNTEAFF. CDR3 coding DNA: TGTGCCAGCAACCAGGGCAAAAACACTGAAGCTTTCTTT. This sequence joins TRBV9 and TRBJ1-1, with D possibly being TRBD1 (5 bases). CDR1 is SGDLS and CDR2 is YYNGEE in the germline V gene. V shed 6 bases and J shed 2 bases, with 11 bases lying between them. The CDR3 extends over 13 amino acids.

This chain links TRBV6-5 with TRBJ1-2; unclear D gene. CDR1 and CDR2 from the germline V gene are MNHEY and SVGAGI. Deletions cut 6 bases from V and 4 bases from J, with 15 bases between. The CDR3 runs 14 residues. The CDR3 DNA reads TGTGCCAGCAGGGAGAGAGGGCAAGGCTATGGCTACACCTTC. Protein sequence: CASRERGQGYGYTF.

The DNA for the CDR3 is TGTGCCAGCGCGGGAGGTATGAACACCGGGGAGCTGTTTTTT. Translation gives CASAGGMNTGELFF. This sequence joins TRBV13 and TRBJ2-2; 8 positions match TRBD2. Germline CDR1 PRHDT, CDR2 FYEKMQ (reference sequence). The trim removed 8 bases at V and 1 base at J, leaving 3 bases unmatched. The length of the CDR3 is 14 residues.

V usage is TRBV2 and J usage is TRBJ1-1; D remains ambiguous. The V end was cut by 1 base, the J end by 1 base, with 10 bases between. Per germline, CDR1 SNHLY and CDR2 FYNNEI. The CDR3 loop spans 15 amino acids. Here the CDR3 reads CASSEDFRQNTEAFF. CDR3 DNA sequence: TGTGCCAGCAGTGAAGACTTTAGGCAGAACACTGAAGCTTTCTTT.

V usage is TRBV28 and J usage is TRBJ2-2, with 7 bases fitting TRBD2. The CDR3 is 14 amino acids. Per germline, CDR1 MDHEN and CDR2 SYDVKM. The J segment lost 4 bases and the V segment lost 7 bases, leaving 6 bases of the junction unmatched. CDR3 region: CASTLASGTGELFF. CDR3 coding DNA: TGTGCCAGCACCTTAGCTAGCGGCACCGGGGAGCTGTTTTTT.

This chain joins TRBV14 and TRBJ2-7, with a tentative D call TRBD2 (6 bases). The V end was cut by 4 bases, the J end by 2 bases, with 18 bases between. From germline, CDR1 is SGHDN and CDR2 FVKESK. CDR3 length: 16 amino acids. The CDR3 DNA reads TGTGCCAGCAGCCCCCACCCTTGGTCGGGGGCCTACGAGCAGTACTTC. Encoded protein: CASSPHPWSGAYEQYF.

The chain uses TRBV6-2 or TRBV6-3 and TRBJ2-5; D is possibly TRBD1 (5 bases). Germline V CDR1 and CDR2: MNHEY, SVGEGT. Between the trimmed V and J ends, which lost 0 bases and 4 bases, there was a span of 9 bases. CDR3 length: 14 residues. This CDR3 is CASSYSAGLETQYF. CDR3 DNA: TGTGCCAGCAGTTACTCGGCAGGGCTAGAGACCCAGTACTTC.

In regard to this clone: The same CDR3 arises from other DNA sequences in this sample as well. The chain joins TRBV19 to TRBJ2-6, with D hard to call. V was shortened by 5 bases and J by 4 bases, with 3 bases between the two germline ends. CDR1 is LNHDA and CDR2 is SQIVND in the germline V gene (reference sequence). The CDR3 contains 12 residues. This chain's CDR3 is CASSPGANVLTF. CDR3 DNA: TGTGCCAGTAGTCCCGGGGCCAACGTCCTGACTTTC.

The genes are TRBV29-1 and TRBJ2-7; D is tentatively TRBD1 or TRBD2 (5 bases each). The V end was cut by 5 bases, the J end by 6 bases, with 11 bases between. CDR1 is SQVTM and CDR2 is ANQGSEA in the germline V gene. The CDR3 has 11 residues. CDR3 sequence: CSVFRDPEQYF. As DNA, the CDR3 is TGCAGCGTTTTCCGGGACCCCGAGCAGTACTTC.

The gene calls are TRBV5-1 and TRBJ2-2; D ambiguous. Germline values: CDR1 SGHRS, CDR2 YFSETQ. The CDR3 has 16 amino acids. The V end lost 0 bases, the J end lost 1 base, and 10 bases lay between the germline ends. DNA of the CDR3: TGCGCCAGCAGCTTGGAACTTCTTCAGAACACCGGGGAGCTGTTTTTT. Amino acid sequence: CASSLELLQNTGELFF.

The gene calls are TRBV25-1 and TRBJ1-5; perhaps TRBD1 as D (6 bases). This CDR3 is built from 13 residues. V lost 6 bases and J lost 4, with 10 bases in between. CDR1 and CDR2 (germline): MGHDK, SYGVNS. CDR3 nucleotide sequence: TGTGCCAGCAGGGGCACAGGGAATCAGCCCCAGCATTTT. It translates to CASRGTGNQPQHF.

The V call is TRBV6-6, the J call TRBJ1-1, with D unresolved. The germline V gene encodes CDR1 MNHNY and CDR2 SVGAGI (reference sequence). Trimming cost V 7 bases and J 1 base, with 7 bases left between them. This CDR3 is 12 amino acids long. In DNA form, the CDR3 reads TGTGCCAGCATCAAGGGGAACACTGAAGCTTTCTTT. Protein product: CASIKGNTEAFF.